This T cell receptor (beta chain) is drawn from a study of identical twins. V was trimmed by 8 bases and J by 1 base, leaving 12 bases between them. The CDR3 totals 13 residues. Germline CDR1 and CDR2: SQVTM and ANQGSEA. Overall study findings and caveats: The study found that models underestimated out-of-frame TCR alpha sharing in monozygotic twins. It was possible that invariant MAIT and iNKT cells partly confounded the zero-insertion analyses.

This clonotype was observed a few times. The antigen is unknown. One entry per CDR3 protein results from TCRdb running MiXCR on the 5' RACE reads. This repertoire shows 400,000 to 650,000 distinct CDR3 sequences, less than 25% found once; its top ten account for 0.91%. These data also featured in a second study, about T cells expressing NK-cell markers.

This chain uses TRBV29-1 with TRBJ2-1; D is uncertain. The origin of this receptor is a woman between 18 and 29 years old in good health. The sequencing sample was made of CD4+ T cells sorted from blood. Here the CDR3 reads CSSGPGSYNEQFF. In DNA, the CDR3 is TGCAGCTCAGGACCCGGGTCCTACAATGAGCAGTTCTTC.